The 10 T cell receptor beta chains below come from one sample, sequenced in a study of blood T cell repertoires in COVID-19. Profiled with immunoSEQ multiplex PCR; TCRdb holds only in-frame clones, not every one. The sample includes approximately 250,000 clones, approximately 85% of them seen just once. The sample taken for sequencing was peripheral blood. Every receptor here comes from a man aged 45-65 years with COVID-19, enrolled during active disease.

This clone has at least ten counts. The chain carries TRBV30 and TRBJ2-1; 9 bases align to TRBD2. Germline lookup yields CDR1 GTSNPN and CDR2 SVGIG (reference sequence). This CDR3 has 15 residues. V shed 3 bases, J shed 4 bases, and the junction held 7 bases outside the gene matches. CDR3 in DNA: TGTGCCTGGAGGGCCTTTGCGGGGGGGTACAATGAGCAGTTCTTC. This encodes CAWRAFAGGYNEQFF.

This sequence joins TRBV28 and TRBJ2-5; D may be TRBD2 (5 bases). The V and J ends lost 5 bases and 6 bases respectively, with 16 bases between them. The germline V gene has CDR1 MDHEN and CDR2 SYDVKM. The CDR3 runs to 14 residues. CDR3 coding DNA: TGTGCCAGCAGTCTAAGGGCTAGCACTAAGACCCAGTACTTC. The encoded protein is CASSLRASTKTQYF.

The chain couples TRBV5-1 to TRBJ2-7; 9 bases align to TRBD1. V lost 1 base and J lost 2; bases outside the gene matches: 7. CDR3 size: 16 residues. CDR1 and CDR2 (germline): SGHRS, YFSETQ. The CDR3 sequence is CASSLNRGLVAYEQYF. As DNA, the CDR3 is TGCGCCAGCAGCTTGAACAGGGGGCTAGTAGCCTACGAGCAGTACTTC. The full variable domain, rest sourced from reference TRBV5-1 and TRBJ2-7, is KAGVTQTPRYLIKTRGQQVTLSCSPISGHRSVSWYQQTPGQGLQFLFEYFSETQRNKGNFPGRFSGRQFSNSRSEMNVSTLELGDSALYLCASSLNRGLVAYEQYFGPGTRLTVT.

V and J are TRBV6-1 and TRBJ2-4, with TRBD1 matching over 8 bases. V trimming: 3 bases; J trimming: 8 bases; junction bases outside the gene matches: 9. The germline gives CDR1 MNHNS, CDR2 SASEGT. CDR3 length: 15 amino acids. This chain's CDR3 is CASSDPTGDLDIQYF. In DNA form, the CDR3 reads TGTGCCAGCAGTGACCCGACAGGGGATTTGGACATTCAGTACTTC.

The chain combines TRBV13 with TRBJ1-1; D remains ambiguous. Germline CDR1 is PRHDT and CDR2 is FYEKMQ (reference sequence). Trimming stripped 6 bases from V and 3 bases from J, with 8 bases between. This CDR3 is 12 amino acids long. As DNA, the CDR3 is TGTGCCAGCAGTAATCGGGACACTGAAGCTTTCTTT. Its protein is CASSNRDTEAFF.

The rearrangement uses TRBV7-9 and TRBJ1-1, with D hard to call. The CDR3 has 15 amino acids. Germline assignment: CDR1 SEHNR and CDR2 FQNEAQ (reference sequence). V was shortened by 2 bases and J by 1 base, with 11 bases between the two germline ends. The CDR3 region has the DNA TGTGCCAGCAGCTTACAGTCCGGGAGGAACACTGAAGCTTTCTTT. Translating it yields CASSLQSGRNTEAFF. The complete variable domain, with remaining parts taken from reference TRBV7-9 and TRBJ1-1, reads DTGVSQNPRHKITKRGQNVTFRCDPISEHNRLYWYRQTLGQGPEFLTYFQNEAQLEKSRLLSDRFSAERPKGSFSTLEIQRTEQGDSAMYLCASSLQSGRNTEAFFGQGTRLTVV.

The rearrangement links TRBV4-3 to TRBJ1-5; the D gene is possibly TRBD1 (6 bases). Germline values: CDR1 LGHNA, CDR2 YSLEER. This CDR3 has 18 residues. V was trimmed by 1 base and J by 4 bases, leaving 20 bases between them. The CDR3 DNA is TGCGCCAGCAGCCAAGCATTACAGGGCCTACGAGGGAATCAGCCCCAGCATTTT. Translation gives CASSQALQGLRGNQPQHF.

This rearrangement joins TRBV19 to TRBJ1-5; TRBD1 matches at 7 bases. Germline lookup yields CDR1 LNHDA and CDR2 SQIVND (reference sequence). V lost 7 bases, J lost 6 bases, and 9 bases stayed unmatched. The CDR3 extends over 14 amino acids. CDR3 region: CASKQKTGLQPQHF. For the CDR3, the DNA is TGTGCCAGTAAACAGAAGACAGGGCTTCAGCCCCAGCATTTT.

In DNA, the CDR3 is TGCGCCAGCAGCTTGCTAGGCAGCACAACTAATGAAAAACTGTTTTTT. This gives the protein CASSLLGSTTNEKLFF. The rearrangement joins TRBV5-1 to TRBJ1-4; no clear D gene. The V gene lost 1 base and the J gene lost 0 bases, with 10 bases spanning the gap. From germline, CDR1 is SGHRS and CDR2 YFSETQ. The CDR3 runs 16 residues.

This sequence joins TRBV7-8 and TRBJ2-1; 9 nucleotides match TRBD2. Germline-derived CDR1 and CDR2 are SGHVS and FQNEAQ. The junction had 7 bases not matched to a gene; V was cut back by 3 bases and J by 4 bases. CDR3 size: 16 residues. DNA of the CDR3: TGTGCCAGCAGCTTTCAGGCGGGGGGGTATTACAATGAGCAGTTCTTC. It yields the protein CASSFQAGGYYNEQFF. The full variable domain, with the rest looked up from reference TRBV7-8 and TRBJ2-1, is GAGVSQSPRYKVAKRGQDVALRCDPISGHVSLFWYQQALGQGPEFLTYFQNEAQLDKSGLPSDRFFAERPEGSVSTLKIQRTQQEDSAVYLCASSFQAGGYYNEQFFGPGTRLTVL.